The 9 T cell receptor beta chains in this list originate from one sample, sequenced in a study of blood T cell repertoires in COVID-19. Measured with immunoSEQ multiplex PCR; TCRdb has only the in-frame clones, and not every one. The sample records 150,000 or so clones, 79% being singletons. Material: peripheral blood. The source is a woman aged 70-85 years with COVID-19, enrolled during active disease.

This rearrangement joins TRBV7-6 to TRBJ2-7, with 8 bases that match TRBD1. Germline V gene lookup returns CDR1 SGHVS and CDR2 FNYEAQ. The trim removed 0 bases at V and 1 base at J, leaving 11 bases unmatched. There are 18 residues in the CDR3. The CDR3 region has the DNA TGTGCCAGCAGCTTAGCTGTAGGGCAGGGGGCAACTTCCTACGAGCAGTACTTC. Protein product: CASSLAVGQGATSYEQYF.

This rearrangement joins TRBV5-1 to TRBJ2-5; a weak D match, TRBD2 (6 bases). V lost 0 bases, J lost 7 bases, and 13 bases lay in between. Germline loops: CDR1 SGHRS, CDR2 YFSETQ. This CDR3 has 14 residues. The CDR3 here is CASSLEGGEGTQYF. CDR3 in DNA: TGCGCCAGCAGCTTGGAGGGCGGGGAAGGGACCCAGTACTTC.

The genes are TRBV7-2 and TRBJ2-5; 8 nucleotides line up with TRBD2. The CDR3 is made up of 15 amino acids. Germline CDR1 and CDR2: SGHTA and FQGNSA. V was clipped by 5 bases and J by 4 bases; unmatched bases: 9. The CDR3 bases are TGTGCCAGCAGCCCCCTCGGGACTAGTGGAGAGACCCAGTACTTC. It specifies CASSPLGTSGETQYF.

CDR3 in DNA: TGTGCCAGCAGCCAGCCAGGGGAGACCCAGTACTTC. Its translation is CASSQPGETQYF. The chain employs TRBV14 and TRBJ2-5, with D tentatively TRBD1 (5 bases). Germline V gene sequence: CDR1 SGHDN, CDR2 FVKESK. Trimming left V 3 bases short and J 5 bases short, with 7 bases between. CDR3 length equals 12 residues. Complete variable domain (other parts from reference TRBV14 and TRBJ2-5): EAGVTQFPSHSVIEKGQTVTLRCDPISGHDNLYWYRRVMGKEIKFLLHFVKESKQDESGMPNNRFLAERTGGTYSTLKVQPAELEDSGVYFCASSQPGETQYFGPGTRLLVL.

This clone turned up a few times. The V and J genes are TRBV15 and TRBJ1-1; the D is unclear. This CDR3 has 14 residues. The germline CDR1 and CDR2 sequences are LNHNV and YYDKDF (reference sequence). V shed 1 base and J shed 6 bases, with 12 bases lying between them. The CDR3 coding sequence is TGTGCCACCAGCAGAGTAGCCCAGTTTGCTGAAGCTTTCTTT. Encoded protein: CATSRVAQFAEAFF.

This rearrangement joins TRBV9 to TRBJ2-7, with 9 bases matching TRBD2. Germline V gene sequence: CDR1 SGDLS, CDR2 YYNGEE. The CDR3 loop spans 13 amino acids. Unmatched junction bases numbered 3, after V lost 8 bases and J lost 0 bases. The CDR3 protein is CASGAGGSYEQYF. The CDR3 nucleotides read TGTGCCAGTGGAGCGGGGGGCTCCTACGAGCAGTACTTC. The variable domain in full, with the rest retrieved from reference TRBV9 and TRBJ2-7, is DSGVTQTPKHLITATGQRVTLRCSPRSGDLSVYWYQQSLDQGLQFLIQYYNGEERAKGNILERFSAQQFPDLHSELNLSSLELGDSALYFCASGAGGSYEQYFGPGTRLTVT.

The CDR3 nucleotides read TGTGCCAGCAGTTACAGCAGGGCTTATAGCAATCAGCCCCAGCATTTT. Its protein product is CASSYSRAYSNQPQHF. The genes are TRBV6-2 or TRBV6-3 and TRBJ1-5; D perhaps matches TRBD1 (5 bases). V lost 2 bases and J lost 0, with 11 bases in between. The CDR3 runs 16 residues. Germline CDR1 reads MNHEY; CDR2 reads SVGEGT.

V gene TRBV3-1 (or the pseudogene TRBV3-2) combines with J gene TRBJ1-1, with 7 bases identical to TRBD1. J was trimmed by 10 bases and V by 10 bases; bases with no gene match: 15. This CDR3 is 13 amino acids long. Germline assignment: CDR1 LGHDT and CDR2 YNNKEL (reference sequence). The CDR3: CATVGGQAGGAFF. The CDR3 DNA reads TGTGCCACCGTAGGTGGACAGGCCGGGGGAGCTTTCTTT.

The J gene is TRBJ1-1, the V gene TRBV6-2 or TRBV6-3; 12 bases map to TRBD1. This CDR3 spans 21 amino acids. The germline gives CDR1 MNHEY, CDR2 SVGEGT. Germline trimming cut 0 bases from V and 3 bases from J; bases unmatched to any gene: 17. This CDR3 is CASSYSSRRNRDRGRDTEAFF. The CDR3 DNA reads TGTGCCAGCAGTTACTCGTCTCGCCGAAACCGGGACAGGGGGCGCGACACTGAAGCTTTCTTT.